These 27 T cell receptor beta chains originate from one sample sequenced in a study of T-cell reconstitution after alpha-beta-depleted transplantation in children. Library preparation (for TCRbeta) was performed with unique molecular identifiers. TCRdb itself ran the PCR reads through MiXCR, one entry per CDR3 protein. The profile shows 450,000 to 550,000 distinct CDR3 sequences, roughly 10% of them singletons. This sample comprised PBMCs, mostly from graft donor cells, obtained 180 days after TCRalphabeta/CD19-depleted stem cell transplant. These receptors originate from a female patient aged 2-9 years who had a stem cell transplant for aplastic anemia, so the T cells may come from the graft donor.

The rearrangement links TRBV28 to TRBJ2-1; 8 bases match TRBD2. The CDR3 contains 14 residues. J gave up 6 bases and V 4 bases, and 5 bases lay outside the gene matches. Germline V gene sequence: CDR1 MDHEN, CDR2 SYDVKM. DNA of the CDR3: TGTGCCAGCAGTTACGGACTAGCAGCCAATGAGCAGTTCTTC. As protein: CASSYGLAANEQFF.

There are a few counts of this clonotype. The chain couples TRBV9 to TRBJ2-3; D call uncertain. The CDR3 length is 14 residues. Germline values: CDR1 SGDLS, CDR2 YYNGEE. With 3 bases removed from V and 0 bases from J, the gap between germline ends came to 8 bases. The chain's CDR3 is CASSAQTSTDTQYF. CDR3 sequence (DNA): TGTGCCAGCAGCGCGCAAACTAGCACAGATACGCAGTATTTT.

The chain has TRBV11-2 and TRBJ2-1; either TRBD1 or TRBD2 may supply D (5 bases each). The germline V gene has CDR1 SGHAT and CDR2 FQNNGV. V was trimmed by 5 bases and J by 0 bases, leaving 11 bases between them. CDR3 length: 15 amino acids. CDR3 bases: TGTGCCAGCAGCGAGGGACCCCCCTCCTACAATGAGCAGTTCTTC. Its translation: CASSEGPPSYNEQFF.

The table lists this clonotype with many counts. The V call is TRBV20-1, the J call TRBJ2-5; possible D gene TRBD2, 6 bases. Deletions cut 4 bases from V and 2 bases from J, with 14 bases between. The CDR3 is made up of 14 amino acids. The germline V gene has CDR1 DFQATT and CDR2 SNEGSKA (reference sequence). DNA of the CDR3: TGCAGTGCTACCCCGGGAGCGAGACAAGAGACCCAGTACTTC. Its protein product is CSATPGARQETQYF.

The V gene is TRBV5-1, the J gene TRBJ2-1; 11 nucleotides align to TRBD2. Trimming at V came to 4 bases and at J to 9 bases, leaving 9 bases not matched to a gene. Germline V lookup: CDR1 SGHRS, CDR2 YFSETQ. The CDR3 contains 15 residues. In nucleotides, the CDR3 is TGCGCCAGCAGCGGAGAGACTAGCGGGGTGGGTGAGCAGTTCTTC. It codes for CASSGETSGVGEQFF. Variable domain in full (rest from reference TRBV5-1 and TRBJ2-1): KAGVTQTPRYLIKTRGQQVTLSCSPISGHRSVSWYQQTPGQGLQFLFEYFSETQRNKGNFPGRFSGRQFSNSRSEMNVSTLELGDSALYLCASSGETSGVGEQFFGPGTRLTVL.

The chain carries TRBV7-9 and TRBJ2-7; D is ambiguous. The germline V gene encodes CDR1 SEHNR and CDR2 FQNEAQ (reference sequence). The CDR3 consists of 13 residues. Trimming took 5 bases from V and 5 from J, leaving 13 bases between them. CDR3 region: CASSQKFDDEQYV. CDR3 nucleotide sequence: TGTGCCAGCAGCCAGAAATTTGACGACGAGCAGTACGTC.

This clonotype has a handful of counts. V and J are TRBV6-5 and TRBJ2-3; 7 nucleotides agree with TRBD1. The trim removed 2 bases at V and 6 bases at J, leaving 8 bases unmatched. The germline V gene has CDR1 MNHEY and CDR2 SVGAGI. The CDR3 totals 15 residues. The CDR3 coding sequence is TGTGCCAGCAGTTACAGGACAGGCCTGGCTGATACGCAGTATTTT. Amino acids: CASSYRTGLADTQYF.

The V gene is TRBV4-1, the J gene TRBJ2-7; 10 bases match TRBD2. Looked up from germline, CDR1 is MGHRA and CDR2 is YSYEKL. V lost 0 bases to trimming and J lost 3 bases; unmatched junction nucleotides: 5. The CDR3 consists of 16 residues. DNA for the CDR3: TGCGCCAGCAGCCAAGATACACTAGCGGGGCACTACGAGCAGTACGTC. This codes for CASSQDTLAGHYEQYV.

This clonotype occurred a few times. The chain has TRBV7-9 and TRBJ1-4; 8 positions match TRBD1. Germline loops: CDR1 SEHNR, CDR2 FQNEAQ (reference sequence). J was trimmed by 5 bases and V by 5 bases; bases with no gene match: 10. This CDR3 comprises 16 residues. The DNA for the CDR3 is TGTGCCAGCAGCCCGCAGGACAGGGATCGGAATGAAAAACTGTTTTTT. Protein: CASSPQDRDRNEKLFF.

This clonotype was seen a handful of times. V and J are TRBV9 and TRBJ1-1; tentative D call: TRBD1 (5 bases). CDR3 length equals 16 residues. V was clipped by 4 bases and J by 5 bases, with 21 bases between them. Germline V gene data show CDR1 as SGDLS and CDR2 as YYNGEE. The CDR3 region is CASSSRSGDRGTEAFF. CDR3 nucleotide sequence: TGTGCCAGCAGCTCCCGTAGCGGGGATCGGGGGACTGAAGCTTTCTTT.

At least ten counts were recorded for this clonotype. CDR3 sequence: CASSGRGGSNQPQHF. CDR3 bases: TGTGCCAGCAGTGGCAGGGGGGGTAGCAATCAGCCCCAGCATTTT. The chain uses TRBV6-1 and TRBJ1-5; 7 bases are shared with TRBD1. Germline CDR1 reads MNHNS; CDR2 reads SASEGT. CDR3 length: 15 amino acids. Trimming removed 4 bases from V and 0 bases from J; junction bases left unmatched: 3.

This clonotype occurred a few times. This chain links TRBV20-1 with TRBJ2-4; 7 nucleotides align to TRBD2. Germline V gives CDR1 DFQATT, CDR2 SNEGSKA (reference sequence). V trimming: 0 bases; J trimming: 0 bases; junction bases outside the gene matches: 5. This CDR3 has 16 amino acids. The CDR3, as DNA: TGCAGTGCTAGAGATGGGGGGGAAGTAGCCAAAAACATTCAGTACTTC. It is translated as CSARDGGEVAKNIQYF.

This chain uses TRBV12-3 or TRBV12-4 with TRBJ1-6, with D tentatively TRBD1 (6 bases). V lost 6 bases to trimming and J lost 6 bases, with 15 bases between them. The length of the CDR3 is 15 residues. As DNA, the CDR3 is TGTGCCAGCAGGGACTATGGACAGAGTAATTCACCCCTCCACTTT. Translated, it gives CASRDYGQSNSPLHF.

In this sample, this clonotype turned up many times. This chain connects TRBV9 to TRBJ1-1; D gene unclear. Looked up from germline, CDR1 is SGDLS and CDR2 is YYNGEE. Trimming pared 1 base from V and 1 base from J, leaving 5 bases between. The CDR3 is made up of 13 amino acids. CDR3: CASSVYTNTEAFF. The CDR3 nucleotides read TGTGCCAGCAGCGTATACACGAACACTGAAGCTTTCTTT.

This clonotype showed up just a few times. The chain recombines TRBV12-3 or TRBV12-4 with TRBJ1-2; D possibly corresponds to TRBD1 (6 bases). The CDR3 has 15 amino acids. Trimming pared 5 bases from V and 3 bases from J, leaving 16 bases between. CDR3 nucleotide sequence: TGTGCCAGCAGTCCCTCAGGGGAGTCTGACTATGGCTACACCTTC. As protein: CASSPSGESDYGYTF.

This clonotype was detected ten times or more. The V gene is TRBV29-1, the J gene TRBJ1-2; D call uncertain. The CDR3 extends over 13 amino acids. Germline V gene sequence: CDR1 SQVTM, CDR2 ANQGSEA. With 2 bases removed from V and 3 bases from J, the gap between germline ends came to 10 bases. The CDR3 spells CSVERTGYYGYTF. In nucleotides, the CDR3 is TGCAGCGTTGAAAGGACGGGGTACTATGGCTACACCTTC.

The gene calls are TRBV3-1 and TRBJ1-1; 7 bases agree with TRBD1. CDR1 and CDR2 (germline): LGHDT, YNNKEL (reference sequence). The CDR3 spans 14 residues. The junction had 5 bases not matched to a gene; V was cut back by 4 bases and J by 3 bases. The CDR3: CASSPQGGHTEAFF. For the CDR3, the DNA is TGTGCCAGCAGCCCCCAGGGGGGACACACTGAAGCTTTCTTT. Based on the CDR3 plus reference TRBV3-1 and TRBJ1-1, the full variable domain is DTAVSQTPKYLVTQMGNDKSIKCEQNLGHDTMYWYKQDSKKFLKIMFSYNNKELIINETVPNRFSPKSPDKAHLNLHINSLELGDSAVYFCASSPQGGHTEAFFGQGTRLTVV.

The chain couples TRBV7-9 to TRBJ2-5; D may be TRBD1 (6 bases). Germline V gives CDR1 SEHNR, CDR2 FQNEAQ (reference sequence). The CDR3 has 11 residues. V was pared by 1 base and J by 9 bases, with 6 bases between. CDR3 protein: CASSLEGAQYF. DNA for the CDR3: TGTGCCAGCAGCTTAGAGGGGGCCCAGTACTTC.

There are many counts of this clonotype. The rearrangement uses TRBV7-8 and TRBJ2-1; the match to TRBD2 covers 8 bases. V lost 1 base to trimming and J lost 2 bases; unmatched junction nucleotides: 1. The CDR3 has 15 residues. Germline CDR1 SGHVS, CDR2 FQNEAQ. This CDR3 is CASSLGLATYNEQFF. CDR3 DNA: TGTGCCAGCAGCTTAGGACTAGCGACCTACAATGAGCAGTTCTTC.

The chain has TRBV5-1 and TRBJ2-1, with D perhaps matching TRBD1 or TRBD2 (5 bases each). In germline, CDR1 is SGHRS, CDR2 YFSETQ. The CDR3 loop spans 14 amino acids. The germline V and J ends were trimmed by 2 bases and 7 bases, with 13 bases remaining between them. CDR3 sequence: CASSLWGTENEQFF. CDR3 DNA sequence: TGCGCCAGCAGCTTATGGGGGACGGAGAATGAGCAGTTCTTC.

This clonotype was counted a few times. The chain is built from TRBV7-2 and TRBJ2-1; 7 bases are a match to TRBD2. The CDR3 extends over 15 amino acids. The V and J ends lost 8 bases and 6 bases, in that order; junction bases with no gene match: 13. From germline, CDR1 is SGHTA and CDR2 FQGNSA. This CDR3 is CASGPRAIAGNEQFF. The CDR3 DNA is TGTGCCAGCGGACCGAGGGCGATAGCGGGCAATGAGCAGTTCTTC.

The chain employs TRBV20-1 and TRBJ1-1, with D unresolved. V was cut by 2 bases and J by 5 bases, with 15 bases left in between. Germline V gene data show CDR1 as DFQATT and CDR2 as SNEGSKA (reference sequence). The CDR3 sequence is 14 residues long. CDR3 coding DNA: TGCAGTGCTAGACCAGTCCTTCGAAGGACTGAAGCTTTCTTT. Translating it yields CSARPVLRRTEAFF.

This clonotype was seen more than once but under ten times. This chain connects TRBV6-5 to TRBJ2-4; possibly TRBD1 for D (6 bases). The CDR3 runs to 15 residues. Germline CDR1 and CDR2: MNHEY and SVGAGI. V was shortened by 0 bases and J by 3 bases, with 9 bases between the two germline ends. The DNA of the CDR3 is TGTGCCAGCAGTTACTCCGGACAGAGCAAAAACATTCAGTACTTC. This encodes CASSYSGQSKNIQYF.

This clonotype was recorded many times. The J gene is TRBJ1-6, the V gene TRBV10-3, with TRBD1 matching over 8 bases. The CDR3 contains 14 residues. Germline lookup yields CDR1 ENHRY and CDR2 SYGVKD. V lost 6 bases to trimming and J lost 6 bases; unmatched junction nucleotides: 4. As DNA, the CDR3 is TGTGCCATCAGGCCAGGGGGCACTAATTCACCCCTCCACTTT. Its translation is CAIRPGGTNSPLHF.

The sample holds many counts of this clonotype. V gene TRBV12-3 or TRBV12-4 combines with J gene TRBJ2-3; no clear D gene. Deletions cut 0 bases from V and 7 bases from J, with 8 bases between. CDR3 size: 13 residues. This CDR3 reads CASSLAPGNTQYF. The CDR3 coding sequence is TGTGCCAGCAGTTTAGCGCCTGGGAATACGCAGTATTTT.

In DNA form, the CDR3 reads TGCGCCAGCAGCCAAGGATCCAGAAACTACGAGCAGTACTTC. Its protein is CASSQGSRNYEQYF. The chain links TRBV4-3 to TRBJ2-7, with D unresolved. Trimming shortened V by 1 base and J by 3 bases, and 10 bases separated the two germline ends. The V gene's germline CDR1 is LGHNA and CDR2 YSLEER. The CDR3 has 14 residues.

V and J are TRBV5-6 and TRBJ2-1; 8 bases are a match to TRBD1. The ends lost 5 bases at V and 9 bases at J; junction bases unmatched: 16. This CDR3 has 16 residues. Germline CDR1 SGHDT, CDR2 YYEEEE. This chain's CDR3 is CASSYTPGQVMGEQFF. DNA for the CDR3: TGTGCCAGCAGTTATACACCGGGACAGGTAATGGGTGAGCAGTTCTTC.